Below, 8 T cell receptor beta chains from the same sample are listed, as sequenced in a study of blood T cells in healthy people across ages (dated by TCRdb to between 2014 and 2017). The library came from 5' RACE. Sequenced on an Illumina HiSeq 2500. A second about 7 to 12 cycle PCR used a sample-barcoded 5' primer and a J-beta primer mix. The public reads were run again by TCRdb, first through fastp at Q25 and then through MiXCR, and only productive beta chains were kept. Merged by CDR3 protein, the rows form single entries marked with the most common genes and DNA. This sample has over a million distinct CDR3 sequences in its table, and 45% to 70% of those were observed once. Over 6.5% of the sample goes to the ten largest clones. The material sequenced was blood. These receptors all stem from a man younger than 35 in good health.

The V call is TRBV7-9, the J call TRBJ2-2, with 8 bases identical to TRBD1. The CDR3 extends over 19 amino acids. Germline loops: CDR1 SEHNR, CDR2 FQNEAQ (reference sequence). V lost 2 bases to trimming and J lost 0 bases; unmatched junction nucleotides: 11. The CDR3 loop reads CASSLRRTGLRPNTGELFF. The DNA for the CDR3 is TGTGCCAGCAGCTTACGTCGGACAGGGCTTCGTCCGAACACCGGGGAGCTGTTTTTT.

This chain links TRBV12-3 or TRBV12-4 with TRBJ2-1; possibly TRBD2 for D (5 bases). V dropped 6 bases and J dropped 12 bases, with 15 bases sitting between them. The length of the CDR3 is 12 residues. The CDR3 spells CASSPSSHGQFF. In DNA form, the CDR3 reads TGTGCCAGCAGCCCTTCTAGCCATGGGCAGTTCTTC.

This clonotype has a handful of counts. The chain recombines TRBV29-1 with TRBJ1-1; D is possibly TRBD1 (6 bases). V was trimmed by 6 bases and J by 5 bases, leaving 13 bases between them. The CDR3 sequence is 12 residues long. Germline lookup yields CDR1 SQVTM and CDR2 ANQGSEA. DNA for the CDR3: TGCAGCGTGCTACAGGGAGGGACTGAAGCTTTCTTT. Translating gives CSVLQGGTEAFF.

This clonotype was picked up a small number of times. The rearrangement joins TRBV3-1 to TRBJ1-4; 8 bases are a match to TRBD1. The CDR3 length is 16 residues. The junction had 5 bases not matched to a gene; V was cut back by 1 base and J by 4 bases. Germline lookup yields CDR1 LGHDT and CDR2 YNNKEL (reference sequence). CDR3 sequence: CASSQGQGAVNEKLFF. The CDR3 region has the DNA TGTGCCAGCAGCCAAGGGCAGGGGGCAGTTAATGAAAAACTGTTTTTT.

The chain links TRBV27 to TRBJ2-1, with a possible D match to TRBD1 (6 bases). This CDR3 is built from 13 residues. CDR1 is MNHEY, CDR2 SMNVEV, per germline (reference sequence). With 8 bases removed from V and 3 bases from J, the gap between germline ends came to 11 bases. This chain's CDR3 is CASADSLYNEQFF. The CDR3 nucleotides are TGTGCCAGCGCGGACAGCCTCTACAATGAGCAGTTCTTC.

This clonotype appeared a few times. This chain connects TRBV29-1 to TRBJ2-3, with TRBD1 matching over 7 bases. The CDR3 runs 17 residues. From germline, CDR1 is SQVTM and CDR2 ANQGSEA. With 1 base clipped from V and 4 bases from J, the junction kept 14 bases outside the gene matches. For the CDR3, the DNA is TGCAGCGTTGAAGTGGTATACGGGACAGACCTTCCAGATACGCAGTATTTT. It encodes CSVEVVYGTDLPDTQYF.

The V gene is TRBV20-1, the J gene TRBJ2-1; 7 nucleotides align to TRBD2. Germline CDR1 and CDR2: DFQATT and SNEGSKA (reference sequence). This CDR3 comprises 11 residues. The junction had 5 bases not matched to a gene; V was cut back by 5 bases and J by 10 bases. CDR3 region: CSARTSSEQFF. The CDR3 region has the DNA TGCAGTGCTCGGACTAGTTCAGAGCAGTTCTTC.

This clonotype was picked up a small number of times. This rearrangement joins TRBV4-1 to TRBJ1-1, with D possibly matching TRBD1 (5 bases). The CDR3 is 14 residues long. V lost 7 bases, J lost 4 bases, and 16 bases lay in between. Germline assignment: CDR1 MGHRA and CDR2 YSYEKL. The CDR3 sequence: CASKPVGVGTEAFF. As DNA, the CDR3 is TGCGCCAGCAAACCAGTGGGGGTCGGCACTGAAGCTTTCTTT.